This entry lists 2 T cell receptor beta chains sequenced from one sample in a study of PD-L1 blockade in urothelial cancer. Time point specified: pretreatment peripheral blood. The method was immunoSEQ multiplex PCR; TCRdb's version includes in-frame clones alone and lacks a portion of them. This sample carries approximately 71,000 clones, less than 90% of them seen once, and the ten largest clones take around a tenth. Specimen: PBMCs, collected around atezolizumab (anti-PD-L1) treatment. The receptors originated from a woman aged 70-85 years with urothelial cancer.

The chain couples TRBV5-1 to TRBJ2-2, with TRBD2 as a possible D gene (5 bases). Germline loops: CDR1 SGHRS, CDR2 YFSETQ. Trimming cost V 0 bases and J 5 bases, with 11 bases left between them. This CDR3 has 15 amino acids. The CDR3 bases are TGCGCCAGCAGCTTGGTGGGAGCAAAAACCGGGGAGCTGTTTTTT. Translation gives CASSLVGAKTGELFF.

This clone was recorded only once. The V gene is TRBV7-2, the J gene TRBJ1-3, with 9 bases aligning to TRBD1. The germline gives CDR1 SGHTA, CDR2 FQGNSA. This CDR3 region has 14 residues. The V gene end was trimmed by 4 bases and the J gene end by 3 bases; junction bases not matched to a gene: 1. This CDR3 reads CASSYRGLGNTIYF. The CDR3 DNA sequence: TGTGCCAGCAGCTACAGGGGGCTTGGAAACACCATATATTTT.